Only a few counts were recorded for the clone carrying this T cell receptor beta chain. TCRdb passed the 5' RACE reads through MiXCR, listing each CDR3 protein once. The sample comprises some 440,000 distinct CDR3 sequences, less than 25% of which are singletons, and approximately 2.9% rests with the top ten. This sample is drawn from a study of identical twins. The CDR3 sequence is 13 residues long. Germline loops: CDR1 DFQATT, CDR2 SNEGSKA (reference sequence). V was clipped by 6 bases and J by 14 bases, with 23 bases between them. This same sample was also part of a study on T cells expressing NK-cell markers.

The sequence derives from a woman aged 18-29 years in good health. Sequenced input: CD4+ T cells sorted from blood. This rearrangement joins TRBV20-1 to TRBJ2-1; tentatively, D is TRBD1 or TRBD2 (6 bases each). The CDR3 region has the DNA TGCAGTGCCAGGACTGCAGGGGAGGCGGGCAAGTTCTTC. Encoded protein: CSARTAGEAGKFF.